Below, 17 T cell receptor beta chains from the same sample are listed, as sequenced in a study of Ad26.COV2.S vaccination and SARS-CoV-2 variants. Produced via immunoSEQ multiplex PCR; TCRdb's table is partial and in-frame only. The sample carries about 350,000 clones, roughly 94% recorded once. The material sequenced was peripheral blood, taken after recovery from COVID-19. The receptors here all came from a human donor who had recovered from COVID-19.

The rearrangement joins TRBV2 to TRBJ1-4; D remains ambiguous. Trimming left V 6 bases short and J 0 bases short, with 8 bases between. CDR1 is SNHLY and CDR2 is FYNNEI in the germline V gene. The CDR3 contains 14 residues. The CDR3: CASSIRTTNEKLFF. CDR3 sequence (DNA): TGTGCCAGCAGCATCCGGACAACTAATGAAAAACTGTTTTTT.

DNA for the CDR3: TGTGCCAGCAGCATGGGACAGAAAGTATACAATGAGCAGTTCTTC. Protein: CASSMGQKVYNEQFF. This sequence joins TRBV11-2 and TRBJ2-1; 7 bases are shared with TRBD1. There are 15 residues in the CDR3. After removal of 5 bases from V and 4 bases from J, the junction contained 8 bases not matched to a gene. Germline V gene lookup returns CDR1 SGHAT and CDR2 FQNNGV. The full variable domain, rest sourced from reference TRBV11-2 and TRBJ2-1, is EAGVAQSPRYKIIEKRQSVAFWCNPISGHATLYWYQQILGQGPKLLIQFQNNGVVDDSQLPKDRFSAERLKGVDSTLKIQPAKLEDSAVYLCASSMGQKVYNEQFFGPGTRLTVL.

The chain combines TRBV15 with TRBJ1-3; D is uncertain. Trimming shortened V by 0 bases and J by 0 bases, and 18 bases separated the two germline ends. Germline V gives CDR1 LNHNV, CDR2 YYDKDF (reference sequence). The CDR3 is 19 residues long. In DNA form, the CDR3 reads TGTGCCACCAGCAGAGATAAGGGCCCTAGGAGGGTCTCTGGAAACACCATATATTTT. It translates to CATSRDKGPRRVSGNTIYF.

V usage is TRBV6-1 and J usage is TRBJ1-1, with D unresolved. This CDR3 is 11 amino acids long. From germline, CDR1 is MNHNS and CDR2 SASEGT. The V gene lost 3 bases and the J gene lost 11 bases, with 10 bases spanning the gap. The CDR3 protein is CASSDRLGAFF. As DNA, the CDR3 is TGTGCCAGCAGTGACAGACTTGGGGCTTTCTTT.

This clone was detected once. The chain couples TRBV24-1 to TRBJ2-3; 9 positions match TRBD1. Germline V CDR1 and CDR2: KGHDR, SFDVKD. This CDR3 contains 18 residues. Unmatched junction bases numbered 15, after V lost 7 bases and J lost 2 bases. The CDR3 region is CATRIDRGNLVFTDTQYF. The CDR3 bases are TGTGCCACCAGAATCGACAGGGGGAATTTAGTGTTCACAGATACGCAGTATTTT.

J is TRBJ1-1 and V is TRBV6-5; 8 bases fit TRBD1. Germline CDR1 and CDR2: MNHEY and SVGAGI. The CDR3 is made up of 14 amino acids. After removal of 2 bases from V and 4 bases from J, the junction contained 3 bases not matched to a gene. CDR3 loop: CASSYKTGVTEAFF. For the CDR3, the DNA is TGTGCCAGCAGTTACAAGACAGGGGTCACTGAAGCTTTCTTT.

The V gene is TRBV14, the J gene TRBJ1-2, with 7 positions matching TRBD1. V lost 4 bases to trimming and J lost 2 bases; unmatched junction nucleotides: 13. This CDR3 comprises 17 residues. Per germline, CDR1 SGHDN and CDR2 FVKESK. The CDR3, as DNA: TGTGCCAGCAGCCGGGGACAGCCACCCCTGCTAAACTATGGCTACACCTTC. Protein sequence: CASSRGQPPLLNYGYTF.

V and J are TRBV5-6 and TRBJ2-6; D perhaps matches TRBD1 (5 bases). V lost 3 bases to trimming and J lost 0 bases, with 7 bases between them. Per germline, CDR1 SGHDT and CDR2 YYEEEE. There are 15 residues in the CDR3. The CDR3 region is CASSSTGSGANVLTF. The CDR3 nucleotides read TGTGCCAGCAGCTCAACAGGCTCTGGGGCCAACGTCCTGACTTTC. Using reference TRBV5-6 and TRBJ2-6 for the parts outside the CDR3, the full variable domain is DAGVTQSPTHLIKTRGQQVTLRCSPKSGHDTVSWYQQALGQGPQFIFQYYEEEERQRGNFPDRFSGHQFPNYSSELNVNALLLGDSALYLCASSSTGSGANVLTFGAGSRLTVL.

This rearrangement joins TRBV4-1 to TRBJ1-2, with D possibly TRBD1 on 6 matching bases. This CDR3 region has 16 residues. CDR1 and CDR2 (germline): MGHRA, YSYEKL. V gave up 7 bases and J gave up 6 bases, with 24 bases separating them. The CDR3 DNA reads TGCGCCAGCACCCCACGACAGGTGGGAACCTGGGATGGCTACACCTTC. It specifies CASTPRQVGTWDGYTF.

The chain has TRBV7-9 and TRBJ1-4; no reliable D call. Germline V gives CDR1 SEHNR, CDR2 FQNEAQ (reference sequence). With 4 bases removed from V and 7 bases from J, the gap between germline ends came to 7 bases. There are 12 residues in the CDR3. DNA of the CDR3: TGTGCCAGCAGCTCAGAGGTTGAAAAACTGTTTTTT. Translation gives CASSSEVEKLFF.

This chain links TRBV18 with TRBJ2-7, with TRBD2 matching over 11 bases. Trimming removed 3 bases from V and 3 bases from J; junction bases left unmatched: 4. CDR1 is KGHSH, CDR2 LQKENI, per germline. The CDR3 consists of 15 residues. The CDR3 bases are TGTGCCAGCTCACCTTCTGGGACTAGCGGCTACGAGCAGTACTTC. Its translation: CASSPSGTSGYEQYF.

The chain employs TRBV7-9 and TRBJ2-1, with D perhaps TRBD2 (5 bases). The germline V gene has CDR1 SEHNR and CDR2 FQNEAQ (reference sequence). This CDR3 has 18 residues. With 4 bases removed from V and 6 bases from J, the gap between germline ends came to 25 bases. In DNA form, the CDR3 reads TGTGCCAGCAGCTCCTTTGGAGGTGGAGTACAAATCCTCAATGAGCAGTTCTTC. Encoded protein: CASSSFGGGVQILNEQFF. The entire variable domain, with the rest obtained from reference TRBV7-9 and TRBJ2-1, is as follows: DTGVSQNPRHKITKRGQNVTFRCDPISEHNRLYWYRQTLGQGPEFLTYFQNEAQLEKSRLLSDRFSAERPKGSFSTLEIQRTEQGDSAMYLCASSSFGGGVQILNEQFFGPGTRLTVL.

The table lists this clone with a count of one. This sequence joins TRBV5-5 and TRBJ2-1, with 7 bases aligning to TRBD1. Losses at the gene ends were 4 bases for V and 5 bases for J; bases not matched to a gene: 6. CDR1 is SGHKS, CDR2 YYEKEE, per germline (reference sequence). This CDR3 is built from 14 residues. CDR3 sequence: CASSPWDSHNEQFF. The CDR3 DNA follows: TGTGCCAGCAGCCCCTGGGACAGCCACAATGAGCAGTTCTTC.

V and J are TRBV4-1 and TRBJ2-7, with D maybe TRBD1 (6 bases). In germline, CDR1 is MGHRA, CDR2 YSYEKL. The CDR3 is 15 residues long. Between the trimmed V and J ends, which lost 8 bases and 4 bases, there was a span of 21 bases. Here the CDR3 DNA reads TGCGCCAGCGGGCGAGTTGGACAGAAAGAATACGAGCAGTACTTC. It specifies CASGRVGQKEYEQYF.

The chain uses TRBV19 and TRBJ1-1; a possible D gene is TRBD1 (5 bases). Germline assignment: CDR1 LNHDA and CDR2 SQIVND (reference sequence). Between the trimmed V and J ends, which lost 2 bases and 8 bases, there was a span of 15 bases. CDR3 length equals 14 residues. CDR3 region: CASSISPTAVEAFF. As DNA, the CDR3 is TGTGCCAGTAGTATATCTCCGACAGCCGTAGAAGCTTTCTTT.

Ten or more counts support this clone. The V and J genes are TRBV12-5 and TRBJ1-5, with D unclear. The V gene's germline CDR1 is LGHNT and CDR2 FRNRAP. Trimming shortened V by 10 bases and J by 0 bases, and 7 bases separated the two germline ends. The CDR3 has 12 amino acids. DNA for the CDR3: TGTGCTACCACCGATAGCAATCAGCCCCAGCATTTT. Amino acids: CATTDSNQPQHF.

V and J are TRBV19 and TRBJ1-3, with D unclear. This CDR3 region has 18 residues. The V and J ends lost 2 bases and 0 bases respectively, with 17 bases between them. CDR1 LNHDA and CDR2 SQIVND come from the germline V gene (reference sequence). Written as DNA, the CDR3 is TGTGCCAGTAGTATATGGGCGGACGGGCCTAGCTCTGGAAACACCATATATTTT. This encodes CASSIWADGPSSGNTIYF.